Here is one TCR beta chain with its context. As originally analysed: Reference gene primer amplification gave nucleated cell count estimates. Clones were read by immunoSEQ multiplex PCR, and TCRdb kept only the in-frame ones, dropping some. For V, J and clone size, that table is used; D and trimming come from the DNA. The sample carries 110,000 to 150,000 clones, around 76% recorded once. The data derive from a study of blood T cell repertoires in COVID-19. Study-wide context: Italy, Spain and the United States were the sources of the convalescent and acute COVID-19 samples. T cells, B-cell-depleted T cells, or PBMCs provided the cDNA or gDNA that served as material.

Sequenced sample: peripheral blood. This sequence was found in a man aged 80 or over with acute or convalescent COVID-19.

In DNA, the CDR3 is TGTGCCAGCAGACCCGGACAGGGGGGTGGCTACACCTTC. It specifies CASRPGQGGGYTF. The chain links TRBV6-5 to TRBJ1-2, with TRBD1 matching 10 bases. Losses at the gene ends were 6 bases for V and 7 bases for J; bases not matched to a gene: 5. CDR3 size: 13 residues. Germline-derived CDR1 and CDR2 are MNHEY and SVGAGI.